These T cell receptor beta chains were read from a single sample in a study of blood T cell repertoires in COVID-19. Method: immunoSEQ multiplex PCR; TCRdb's copy keeps in-frame clones and lacks some. The table includes approximately 500,000 clones, 85% to 90% detected once. Sequencing was performed on PBMCs or T cells enriched from blood (not recorded which). The receptors originated from a woman aged 40 to 50 who had recovered from COVID-19. Both conserved end residues are part of each CDR3. The D gene is left open where the match is weak. Clone size appears in some rows only: once, few, many, or a class for an expanded clone.

v_gene,d_gene,abundance,j_gene,CDR3aa,CDR3nt
TRBV6-5,TRBD1,NA,TRBJ1-5,CASSETGKGQPQHF,TGTGCCAGCAGCGAGACAGGGAAGGGGCAGCCCCAGCATTTT
TRBV15,NA,NA,TRBJ1-2,CATSREQNYGYTF,TGTGCCACCAGCAGAGAACAGAACTATGGCTACACCTTC
TRBV28,NA,NA,TRBJ1-5,CASSLGREYNQPQHF,TGTGCCAGCAGTTTAGGCAGGGAATATAATCAGCCCCAGCATTTT
TRBV30,NA,NA,TRBJ1-1,CAWSVLGSYQAFF,TGTGCCTGGAGTGTACTAGGGTCATATCAAGCTTTCTTT
TRBV4-1,TRBD1,few,TRBJ2-2,CASSTRTGLNTGELFF,TGCGCCAGCAGCACCCGGACAGGACTGAACACCGGGGAGCTGTTTTTT
TRBV28,NA,few,TRBJ1-2,CASRRTESYGYTF,TGTGCCAGCAGACGGACAGAGAGCTATGGCTACACCTTC
TRBV7-2,TRBD2,NA,TRBJ2-7,CASSKRTSGQPYEQYF,TGTGCCAGCAGCAAACGGACTAGCGGGCAGCCCTACGAGCAGTACTTC
TRBV5-6,NA,NA,TRBJ1-5,CASSLGPGIRPQHF,TGTGCCAGCAGCTTGGGACCGGGGATACGGCCCCAGCATTTT
TRBV7-8,NA,NA,TRBJ1-1,CASSSVGQGNTEAFF,TGTGCCAGCAGCTCGGTCGGGCAGGGGAACACTGAAGCTTTCTTT
TRBV19,NA,few,TRBJ1-6,CASKPARANSPLHF,TGTGCCAGTAAACCCGCGCGGGCAAATTCACCCCTCCACTTT
TRBV11-2,TRBD1,NA,TRBJ2-7,CASSLAGTGAKFSYEQYF,TGTGCCAGCAGCTTAGCAGGTACAGGGGCCAAATTCTCCTACGAGCAGTACTTC
TRBV5-1,TRBD1,NA,TRBJ2-7,CASSSTGVEQYF,TGCGCCAGCAGCTCGACAGGGGTGGAGCAGTACTTC
TRBV9,NA,NA,TRBJ2-5,CASSRGTGVPETQYF,TGTGCCAGCAGCAGGGGAACGGGCGTCCCCGAGACCCAGTACTTC
TRBV19,TRBD2,NA,TRBJ2-3,CASSMLAGGPSDTQYF,TGTGCCAGTAGTATGTTAGCGGGAGGGCCATCAGATACGCAGTATTTT
TRBV5-1,NA,NA,TRBJ2-7,CASSSNRQMEQYF,TGCGCCAGCAGCTCCAATCGACAAATGGAGCAGTACTTC
TRBV19,NA,NA,TRBJ2-1,CASRMNRDIGNEQFF,TGTGCCAGTAGAATGAACCGGGACATCGGGAATGAGCAGTTCTTC
TRBV3-1/TRBV3-2,TRBD2,NA,TRBJ2-5,CASSPTSGRQETQYF,TGTGCCAGCAGCCCGACTAGCGGGAGGCAAGAGACCCAGTACTTC
TRBV4-3,NA,NA,TRBJ2-6,CASSQDGGWSQGGGSGANVLTF,TGCGCCAGCAGCCAAGATGGAGGCTGGTCACAGGGTGGAGGTTCGGGGGCCAACGTCCTGACTTTC
TRBV4-1,NA,NA,TRBJ1-5,CASSQELDIPQPQHF,TGCGCCAGCAGCCAAGAATTGGACATCCCACAGCCCCAGCATTTT
TRBV7-2,TRBD2,NA,TRBJ2-7,CASSLGISGVYEQYF,TGTGCCAGCAGCTTAGGTATTAGCGGGGTCTACGAGCAGTACTTC
TRBV10-3,NA,few,TRBJ1-1,CATGGDTMNTEAFF,TGTGCCACCGGGGGGGATACCATGAACACTGAAGCTTTCTTT
TRBV5-8,NA,few,TRBJ1-2,CASSFPRSGYTF,TGTGCCAGCAGCTTCCCCAGGTCTGGCTACACCTTC
TRBV5-4,TRBD2,NA,TRBJ2-2,CASSFAGVSTGELFF,TGTGCCAGCAGTTTCGCGGGAGTAAGCACCGGGGAGCTGTTTTTT
TRBV10-3,TRBD1,NA,TRBJ1-5,CASTPDRDNQPQHF,TGTGCCAGCACACCGGACAGGGACAATCAGCCCCAGCATTTT
TRBV30,TRBD1,NA,TRBJ1-3,CAWRTGTGSGNTIYF,TGTGCCTGGAGGACAGGGACTGGCTCTGGAAACACCATATATTTT
TRBV19,TRBD1,NA,TRBJ2-5,CASSVQGAGQETQYF,TGTGCCAGTAGTGTGCAGGGGGCCGGTCAAGAGACCCAGTACTTC
TRBV6-2/TRBV6-3,TRBD1,few,TRBJ1-5,CASSYADRVVGQPQHF,TGTGCCAGCAGTTACGCCGACAGGGTGGTTGGTCAGCCCCAGCATTTT
TRBV6-5,NA,NA,TRBJ2-1,CASRQLDEQFF,TGTGCCAGCAGGCAACTGGATGAGCAGTTCTTC
TRBV14,NA,NA,TRBJ2-3,CASSRGFEGQYF,TGTGCCAGCAGCCGAGGGTTTGAAGGGCAGTATTTT
TRBV7-2,TRBD2,NA,TRBJ2-1,CASSDRLAGFYNEQFF,TGTGCCAGCAGCGATCGACTAGCGGGGTTCTACAATGAGCAGTTCTTC
TRBV27,NA,NA,TRBJ2-1,CASSLASSYNEQFF,TGTGCCAGCAGTTTGGCTAGCAGTTACAATGAGCAGTTCTTC
TRBV6-2/TRBV6-3,NA,NA,TRBJ1-1,CASSYARRSHVHAEAFF,TGTGCCAGCAGTTACGCGAGGAGGTCCCACGTTCACGCTGAAGCTTTCTTT
TRBV6-2/TRBV6-3,NA,NA,TRBJ1-1,CASSQGGEFTEAFF,TGTGCCAGCAGTCAAGGGGGGGAATTCACTGAAGCTTTCTTT
TRBV3-1/TRBV3-2,NA,NA,TRBJ1-1,CASSLRGKNTEAFF,TGTGCCAGCAGCCTCAGGGGAAAGAACACTGAAGCTTTCTTT
TRBV5-1,TRBD1,NA,TRBJ1-2,CASSLLRTGPYGYTF,TGCGCCAGCAGCTTATTACGGACAGGCCCCTATGGCTACACCTTC
TRBV7-9,NA,NA,TRBJ2-7,CASSSVSGTTEQYF,TGTGCCAGCAGCTCCGTTTCCGGGACAACCGAGCAGTACTTC
TRBV7-6,TRBD2,NA,TRBJ2-7,CASSLSGLADYEQYF,TGTGCCAGCAGTTTATCAGGCCTAGCGGACTACGAGCAGTACTTC
TRBV27,NA,NA,TRBJ1-4,CASSRNRAANEKLFF,TGTGCCAGCAGTAGAAACAGGGCAGCTAATGAAAAACTGTTTTTT
TRBV7-2,TRBD2,NA,TRBJ2-1,CASSLEAGGLWNEQFF,TGTGCCAGCAGCTTAGAAGCGGGAGGGCTTTGGAATGAGCAGTTCTTC
TRBV4-1,TRBD1,NA,TRBJ1-5,CASSQDDRVRDNQPQHF,TGCGCCAGCAGCCAAGATGACAGGGTGAGGGACAATCAGCCCCAGCATTTT
TRBV19,NA,NA,TRBJ1-1,CASSIRGLFGDTEAFF,TGTGCCAGTAGTATAAGAGGACTGTTCGGGGACACTGAAGCTTTCTTT